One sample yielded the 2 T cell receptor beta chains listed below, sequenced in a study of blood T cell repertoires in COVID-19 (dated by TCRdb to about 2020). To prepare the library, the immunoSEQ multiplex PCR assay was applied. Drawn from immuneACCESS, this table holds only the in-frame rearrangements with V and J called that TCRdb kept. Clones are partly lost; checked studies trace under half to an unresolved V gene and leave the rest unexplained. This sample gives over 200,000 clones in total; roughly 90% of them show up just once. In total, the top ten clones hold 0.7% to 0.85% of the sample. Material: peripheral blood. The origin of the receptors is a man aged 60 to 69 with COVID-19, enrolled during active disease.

This CDR3 is CASSFKGQGIYNEQFF. CDR3 DNA: TGTGCCAGCAGCTTTAAGGGACAGGGGATCTACAATGAGCAGTTCTTC. The chain recombines TRBV5-6 with TRBJ2-1, with TRBD1 matching 10 bases. With 2 bases clipped from V and 3 bases from J, the junction kept 5 bases outside the gene matches. This CDR3 has 16 residues. Germline-derived CDR1 and CDR2 are SGHDT and YYEEEE.

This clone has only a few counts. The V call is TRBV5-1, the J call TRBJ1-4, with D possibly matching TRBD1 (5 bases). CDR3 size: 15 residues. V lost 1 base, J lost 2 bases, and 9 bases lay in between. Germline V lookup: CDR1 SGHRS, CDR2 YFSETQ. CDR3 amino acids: CASSLQRGTNEKLFF. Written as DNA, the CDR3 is TGCGCCAGCAGCTTGCAGCGGGGGACTAATGAAAAACTGTTTTTT.